These 14 T cell receptor beta chains share one sample of origin, sequenced in a study of blood T cell repertoires in COVID-19. TCRdb's copy holds only in-frame clones and misses some; the assay was immunoSEQ multiplex PCR. The repertoire holds some 370,000 clones, with roughly 89% as singletons. The sequenced material came from peripheral blood. Receptors were obtained from a man between 18 and 29 years old with active or convalescent COVID-19.

A few counts support this clone. Here the CDR3 DNA reads TGTGCCAGCAGCCTAGACAGGGATAACGGCTACACCTTC. Its translation is CASSLDRDNGYTF. The V call is TRBV7-3, the J call TRBJ1-2, with 7 positions matching TRBD1. Per the germline V gene, CDR1 is SGHTA and CDR2 is FQGTGA. CDR3 size: 13 residues. The J segment lost 8 bases and the V segment lost 5 bases, leaving 8 bases of the junction unmatched.

This clone has just a few counts. The chain is built from TRBV7-8 and TRBJ1-3; perhaps TRBD1 as D (5 bases). Trimming left V 1 base short and J 9 bases short, with 13 bases between. Germline loops: CDR1 SGHVS, CDR2 FQNEAQ. The CDR3 totals 14 residues. The CDR3 loop reads CASSLEVGRGTIYF. The CDR3 DNA follows: TGTGCCAGCAGCTTAGAAGTGGGAAGGGGCACCATATATTTT.

The sample holds one count of this clone. The chain couples TRBV20-1 to TRBJ1-5; 8 nucleotides line up with TRBD1. Trimming took 3 bases from V and 5 from J; bases not matched to a gene: 9. CDR1 and CDR2 (germline): DFQATT, SNEGSKA (reference sequence). This CDR3 comprises 15 residues. The CDR3 nucleotides are TGCAGTGCTAGTTTACAGGGGGAGCCATATCAGCCCCAGCATTTT. Protein: CSASLQGEPYQPQHF.

The V gene is TRBV24-1, the J gene TRBJ1-5, with 8 bases lining up with TRBD1. Per the germline V gene, CDR1 is KGHDR and CDR2 is SFDVKD. The CDR3 is 16 residues long. J lost 0 bases, V lost 4 bases, and 4 bases had no gene match. The CDR3: CATSENRGNSNQPQHF. The CDR3 DNA follows: TGTGCCACCAGTGAAAACAGGGGGAATAGCAATCAGCCCCAGCATTTT.

The CDR3 DNA is TGTGCCAGCAGTCGGACAGGGGGCAACTCACCCCTCCACTTT. It yields the protein CASSRTGGNSPLHF. The V gene is TRBV6-2 or TRBV6-3, the J gene TRBJ1-6; 11 nucleotides match TRBD1. V was clipped by 5 bases and J by 10 bases; unmatched bases: 4. CDR3 length equals 14 residues. Germline V gene sequence: CDR1 MNHEY, CDR2 SVGEGT.

As for this clone: The sample has other DNA sequences that encode this CDR3 too. The V and J genes are TRBV18 and TRBJ1-4; possible D gene TRBD1, 5 bases. Trimming stripped 3 bases from V and 8 bases from J, with 10 bases between. Germline CDR1 is KGHSH and CDR2 is LQKENI. The CDR3 totals 13 residues. The CDR3 sequence is CASSPQGGEKLFF. CDR3 sequence (DNA): TGTGCCAGCTCACCCCAGGGTGGCGAAAAACTGTTTTTT.

The J gene is TRBJ1-1, the V gene TRBV2; D unresolved. Trimming stripped 5 bases from V and 0 bases from J, with 10 bases between. Germline-derived CDR1 and CDR2 are SNHLY and FYNNEI. The length of the CDR3 is 14 residues. Here the CDR3 DNA reads TGTGCCAGCAGTAAAACAGAGATGAACACTGAAGCTTTCTTT. Translating gives CASSKTEMNTEAFF.

The chain combines TRBV28 with TRBJ2-1, with D unclear. Trimming shortened V by 10 bases and J by 9 bases, and 13 bases separated the two germline ends. The CDR3 has 11 amino acids. Looked up from germline, CDR1 is MDHEN and CDR2 is SYDVKM. This CDR3 is CATGSGPEQFF. Written as DNA, the CDR3 is TGTGCCACCGGATCAGGTCCTGAGCAGTTCTTC.

The chain is built from TRBV11-1 and TRBJ1-1; the D is unclear. Germline CDR1 and CDR2: SGHAT and FQDESV (reference sequence). Trimming cost V 3 bases and J 1 base, with 3 bases left between them. This CDR3 spans 12 amino acids. DNA for the CDR3: TGTGCCAGCAGCTTCGGGAACACTGAAGCTTTCTTT. It encodes CASSFGNTEAFF.

The gene calls are TRBV7-2 and TRBJ2-3, with D possibly matching TRBD1 (6 bases). Between the trimmed V and J ends, which lost 2 bases and 0 bases, there was a span of 6 bases. CDR3 size: 14 residues. The germline V gene has CDR1 SGHTA and CDR2 FQGNSA. The CDR3, as DNA: TGTGCCAGCAGCTTACAGGGGAGCACAGATACGCAGTATTTT. It encodes CASSLQGSTDTQYF.

The rearrangement uses TRBV6-6 and TRBJ2-7; 12 bases line up with TRBD2. V lost 9 bases, J lost 3 bases, and 9 bases stayed unmatched. CDR3 length equals 15 residues. From germline, CDR1 is MNHNY and CDR2 SVGAGI (reference sequence). This CDR3 is CASAIGLAGFYEQYF. The CDR3 DNA reads as TGTGCCAGTGCAATTGGACTAGCGGGGTTCTACGAGCAGTACTTC.

The chain uses TRBV9 and TRBJ2-1, with D possibly TRBD2 on 6 matching bases. The V end lost 8 bases, the J end lost 10 bases, and 16 bases lay between the germline ends. Germline V gene data show CDR1 as SGDLS and CDR2 as YYNGEE. This CDR3 contains 12 residues. CDR3 sequence: CASSRDAGEQFF. DNA for the CDR3: TGTGCCAGTTCAAGGGACGCGGGGGAGCAGTTCTTC.

The rearrangement joins TRBV24-1 to TRBJ1-2, with 9 bases identical to TRBD1. Unmatched junction bases numbered 9, after V lost 4 bases and J lost 7 bases. In germline, CDR1 is KGHDR, CDR2 SFDVKD. CDR3 length equals 15 residues. CDR3 protein: CATSDPRTGVGGYTF. CDR3 DNA sequence: TGTGCCACCAGTGACCCCAGGACAGGGGTTGGTGGCTACACCTTC.

This sequence joins TRBV14 and TRBJ2-7; possibly TRBD1 for D (5 bases). CDR1 SGHDN and CDR2 FVKESK come from the germline V gene. This CDR3 contains 14 residues. The V and J ends lost 0 bases and 1 base respectively, with 7 bases between them. The CDR3 protein is CASSQERGSYEQYF. The CDR3 nucleotides are TGTGCCAGCAGCCAAGAAAGGGGTTCCTACGAGCAGTACTTC.